This T cell receptor (beta chain) is drawn from a study of graft-versus-host responses after intestinal transplantation. Generated by immunoSEQ multiplex PCR, the TCRdb table keeps only in-frame clones and is missing some. The data contain some 92,000 clones, roughly 90% of them seen just once; the ten biggest clones take up less than 0.4%. As for this clone: As yet, its antigen is unknown.

Study results and limitations: Among circulating GvH clones, peak levels were associated with early post-transplant declines in HvG clones.

The CDR3 extends over 17 amino acids. The V and J ends lost 4 bases and 5 bases, in that order; junction bases with no gene match: 11. The germline V gene has CDR1 SGHDN and CDR2 FVKESK. This TCR came from a human donor who received an intestinal transplant. The chain joins TRBV14 to TRBJ2-7; 13 bases agree with TRBD2. Sequenced material: unstimulated CD4+ T cells sorted from spleen or lymph node cells, taken before intestinal transplant. The CDR3 reads CASSLTSGRASVDEQYF. Here the CDR3 DNA reads TGTGCCAGCAGCCTCACTAGCGGGAGGGCCAGTGTCGACGAGCAGTACTTC.